The entry below gives a single T cell receptor beta chain sequence along with its context. The antigen is undetermined. These data belong to a study of CD8+ T cells in alopecia areata. Study results and caveats: Scalp samples also contribute reads from the resident alphabeta T cells found in normal skin.

Treatment here: oral pan-JAK inhibitor, 5-10 mg twice daily. Collection of lesional scalp punch biopsies and peripheral blood was performed in alopecia areata patients. Sequencing used cDNA as its template, made by extracting RNA and reverse transcribing it. Sequenced by immunoSEQ multiplex PCR; TCRdb stores in-frame clones only, minus some. Of about 200,000 clones detected, more than 45% appear once; the ten largest clones hold 1.5% to 2%. The TCR was taken from a human donor with alopecia areata. The specimen comprised CD4+ T cells sorted from blood, sampled at week 4, from a patient treated with tofacitinib.

The CDR3 coding sequence is TGTGCCAGCAGCTTCCAAGCAGATACGCAGTATTTT. Translated: CASSFQADTQYF. This chain connects TRBV5-5 to TRBJ2-3, with D unresolved. Trimming took off 2 bases at V and 4 bases at J, with 5 bases between the two ends. Germline V gene sequence: CDR1 SGHKS, CDR2 YYEKEE (reference sequence). The CDR3 extends over 12 amino acids.